This passage covers 5 T cell receptor beta chains from one sample sequenced in a study of PD-L1 blockade in urothelial cancer. The repertoire was sequenced with immunoSEQ multiplex PCR; TCRdb's copy has only in-frame clones and lacks some. The sample includes about 74,000 clones, around 84% of them seen just once. Source: PBMCs, taken around atezolizumab (anti-PD-L1) treatment. Every receptor here comes from a man aged 65 to 79 with urothelial cancer.

The chain couples TRBV29-1 to TRBJ2-1, with 8 bases matching TRBD1. The CDR3 contains 14 residues. Germline-derived CDR1 and CDR2 are SQVTM and ANQGSEA. V lost 6 bases, J lost 0 bases, and 4 bases stayed unmatched. CDR3 in amino acids: CSVGTGSSYNEQFF. The DNA for the CDR3 is TGCAGCGTGGGGACAGGAAGCTCCTACAATGAGCAGTTCTTC.

The CDR3 region has the DNA TGTGCCAGCTCGAGGACTAGCGGCACCTACGAGCAGTACTTC. Encoded protein: CASSRTSGTYEQYF. The chain couples TRBV19 to TRBJ2-7; 10 nucleotides align to TRBD2. CDR1 is LNHDA and CDR2 is SQIVND in the germline V gene (reference sequence). This CDR3 is built from 14 residues. J lost 2 bases, V lost 9 bases, and 7 bases had no gene match.

This clone occurred a few times. The chain couples TRBV15 to TRBJ2-5, with TRBD1 identical over 9 bases. CDR1 and CDR2 from the germline V gene are LNHNV and YYDKDF (reference sequence). The CDR3 has 15 residues. Trimming took 6 bases from V and 5 from J; bases not matched to a gene: 10. The CDR3 coding sequence is TGTGCCACCAGTGAGAGGGACAGGGTCCTGGAGACCCAGTACTTC. It translates to CATSERDRVLETQYF.

This chain uses TRBV9 with TRBJ1-1; D possibly corresponds to TRBD1 (6 bases). V was clipped by 2 bases and J by 5 bases, with 16 bases between them. The length of the CDR3 is 15 residues. Germline CDR1 SGDLS, CDR2 YYNGEE. In DNA form, the CDR3 reads TGTGCCAGCAGCGTGGGGGCGGGGGCATGGACTGAAGCTTTCTTT. This sequence encodes CASSVGAGAWTEAFF.

The V and J genes are TRBV20-1 and TRBJ2-1; 8 bases line up with TRBD1. The CDR3 runs 11 residues. The germline V gene has CDR1 DFQATT and CDR2 SNEGSKA (reference sequence). Losses at the gene ends were 7 bases for V and 10 bases for J; bases not matched to a gene: 6. The CDR3 region is CSETGAQEQFF. For the CDR3, the DNA is TGCAGTGAGACAGGGGCCCAGGAGCAGTTCTTC.